The 21 T cell receptor beta chains presented below share a single source sample, sequenced in a study of T cell responses to AZD1222 COVID-19 vaccine. Sequenced by immunoSEQ multiplex PCR; TCRdb stores in-frame clones only, minus some. The table records 150,000 to 160,000 clones, 86% of them present only once. Sequenced material: peripheral blood, taken on day 0 of MenACWY control vaccination. These receptors all stem from an adult in good health.

The chain uses TRBV9 and TRBJ1-6, with TRBD1 as a possible D gene (5 bases). This CDR3 comprises 16 residues. V shed 5 bases and J shed 2 bases, with 14 bases lying between them. The V gene's germline CDR1 is SGDLS and CDR2 YYNGEE. For the CDR3, the DNA is TGTGCCAGCAGGGAGGGGCCGGCCCCCTATAATTCACCCCTCCACTTT. Translation: CASREGPAPYNSPLHF.

The rearrangement joins TRBV11-3 to TRBJ2-7; D not resolved. This CDR3 has 15 residues. The germline V gene has CDR1 SGHNT and CDR2 YENEEA. Trimming removed 1 base at V and 0 bases at J, with 10 bases between. CDR3 sequence (DNA): TGTGCCAGCAGCTTAGCACTCTCAAGCTCCTACGAGCAGTACTTC. Its translation is CASSLALSSSYEQYF. The full variable domain, its missing parts supplied by reference TRBV11-3 and TRBJ2-7, is EAGVVQSPRYKIIEKKQPVAFWCNPISGHNTLYWYLQNLGQGPELLIRYENEEAVDDSQLPKDRFSAERLKGVDSTLKIQPAELGDSAVYLCASSLALSSSYEQYFGPGTRLTVT.

The rearrangement joins TRBV29-1 to TRBJ1-1, with unresolved D. The germline V gene has CDR1 SQVTM and CDR2 ANQGSEA. Trimming stripped 7 bases from V and 1 base from J, with 13 bases between. The CDR3 consists of 13 residues. The CDR3 sequence is CSAEGQQNTEAFF. The CDR3 nucleotides read TGCAGCGCAGAGGGCCAGCAGAACACTGAAGCTTTCTTT.

This clone was seen a few times. This chain joins TRBV5-1 and TRBJ1-3, with 8 bases matching TRBD1. V was pared by 1 base and J by 2 bases, with 11 bases of the junction left unmatched. CDR1 and CDR2 (germline): SGHRS, YFSETQ. This CDR3 spans 18 amino acids. CDR3 nucleotides: TGCGCCAGCAGCTTGCGAGGACAGGGACGAAGGACTGGAAACACCATATATTTT. Its protein product is CASSLRGQGRRTGNTIYF. The variable domain in full, with the rest retrieved from reference TRBV5-1 and TRBJ1-3, is KAGVTQTPRYLIKTRGQQVTLSCSPISGHRSVSWYQQTPGQGLQFLFEYFSETQRNKGNFPGRFSGRQFSNSRSEMNVSTLELGDSALYLCASSLRGQGRRTGNTIYFGEGSWLTVV.

V usage is TRBV2 and J usage is TRBJ1-3; D is undetermined. V lost 3 bases and J 5 bases, leaving 2 bases between the germline ends. The CDR3 sequence is 11 residues long. The germline V gene encodes CDR1 SNHLY and CDR2 FYNNEI. CDR3 DNA sequence: TGTGCCAGCAGTGAGCGAAACACCATATATTTT. This translates into CASSERNTIYF.

The genes are TRBV28 and TRBJ1-2, with D unclear. This CDR3 region has 15 residues. Germline V lookup: CDR1 MDHEN, CDR2 SYDVKM. Trimming pared 4 bases from V and 4 bases from J, leaving 16 bases between. The CDR3 spells CASSSQDLSGYGYTF. Here the CDR3 DNA reads TGTGCCAGCAGTTCCCAAGACCTGTCCGGCTATGGCTACACCTTC.

In this sample, this clone turned up once. The chain uses TRBV5-6 and TRBJ2-3, with D possibly being TRBD1 (5 bases). The CDR3 covers 15 residues. The germline V and J ends were trimmed by 2 bases and 2 bases, with 12 bases remaining between them. The V gene's germline CDR1 is SGHDT and CDR2 YYEEEE. The CDR3 loop reads CASSFRPTDTDTQYF. CDR3 bases: TGTGCCAGCAGCTTTAGACCGACAGACACAGATACGCAGTATTTT.

The chain joins TRBV27 to TRBJ2-3; perhaps TRBD2 as D (5 bases). The ends were cut back, 1 base at V and 0 bases at J, with 11 bases in the middle. Looked up from germline, CDR1 is MNHEY and CDR2 is SMNVEV (reference sequence). The CDR3 runs to 16 residues. CDR3 nucleotides: TGTGCCAGCAGTTTATTAAGCGGAACTAGCACAGATACGCAGTATTTT. Translating gives CASSLLSGTSTDTQYF.

J is TRBJ1-1 and V is TRBV5-5, with 12 positions matching TRBD1. With V trimmed by 4 bases and J by 4 bases, 8 bases remained unmatched. The CDR3 extends over 16 amino acids. CDR1 and CDR2 (germline): SGHKS, YYEKEE (reference sequence). Here the CDR3 DNA reads TGTGCCAGCAGCGGGACAGGGGGCTATATTCGCACTGAAGCTTTCTTT. Translation gives CASSGTGGYIRTEAFF.

This clone occurred a few times. V is TRBV27 and J is TRBJ2-5; 8 nucleotides match TRBD2. The CDR3 consists of 17 residues. The germline V gene encodes CDR1 MNHEY and CDR2 SMNVEV (reference sequence). V was clipped by 4 bases and J by 3 bases; unmatched bases: 13. CDR3 nucleotide sequence: TGTGCCAGCAGTTCGGTCGGGAGCGGGAGAGGGGAAGAGACCCAGTACTTC. Translated, it gives CASSSVGSGRGEETQYF.

The chain uses TRBV7-2 and TRBJ2-1; possible D gene TRBD1, 5 bases. The CDR3 length is 15 residues. Trimming removed 4 bases from V and 5 bases from J, with 15 bases in between. The germline V gene encodes CDR1 SGHTA and CDR2 FQGNSA. In nucleotides, the CDR3 is TGTGCCAGCAGCTCCGGCTGGACAAGCCACAATGAGCAGTTCTTC. Translation: CASSSGWTSHNEQFF. Based on the CDR3 plus reference TRBV7-2 and TRBJ2-1, the full variable domain is GAGVSQSPSNKVTEKGKDVELRCDPISGHTALYWYRQSLGQGLEFLIYFQGNSAPDKSGLPSDRFSAERTGGSVSTLTIQRTQQEDSAVYLCASSSGWTSHNEQFFGPGTRLTVL.

The rearrangement joins TRBV7-9 to TRBJ2-7; D remains ambiguous. V lost 1 base and J 9 bases, leaving 10 bases between the germline ends. Germline V lookup: CDR1 SEHNR, CDR2 FQNEAQ (reference sequence). The CDR3 extends over 12 amino acids. This CDR3 reads CASSLEGKGQYF. DNA for the CDR3: TGTGCCAGCAGCTTAGAAGGGAAGGGGCAGTACTTC.

This rearrangement joins TRBV19 to TRBJ1-3, with no clear D. This CDR3 has 16 amino acids. V was cut by 2 bases and J by 0 bases, with 11 bases left in between. In germline, CDR1 is LNHDA, CDR2 SQIVND (reference sequence). This chain's CDR3 is CASSIWGTPSGNTIYF. CDR3 bases: TGTGCCAGTAGTATATGGGGTACCCCCTCTGGAAACACCATATATTTT.

This clone was detected a few times. The V gene is TRBV11-2, the J gene TRBJ1-1; D gene uncertain. Germline V gene lookup returns CDR1 SGHAT and CDR2 FQNNGV. The V gene lost 7 bases and the J gene lost 5 bases, with 17 bases spanning the gap. The CDR3 consists of 14 residues. The CDR3 here is CASIPGRRRTEAFF. For the CDR3, the DNA is TGTGCCAGCATCCCGGGTCGAAGGAGGACTGAAGCTTTCTTT.

The rearrangement uses TRBV15 and TRBJ1-3; D ambiguous. Germline V gene sequence: CDR1 LNHNV, CDR2 YYDKDF (reference sequence). Trimming removed 1 base at V and 0 bases at J, with 16 bases between. The CDR3 sequence is 18 residues long. This CDR3 reads CATSRGGNSPYSGNTIYF. CDR3 sequence (DNA): TGTGCCACCAGCAGAGGTGGAAACAGTCCGTACTCTGGAAACACCATATATTTT. Combining the CDR3 with reference TRBV15 and TRBJ1-3 gives the whole variable domain DAMVIQNPRYQVTQFGKPVTLSCSQTLNHNVMYWYQQKSSQAPKLLFHYYDKDFNNEADTPDNFQSRRPNTSFCFLDIRSPGLGDTAMYLCATSRGGNSPYSGNTIYFGEGSWLTVV.

The chain recombines TRBV7-9 with TRBJ1-1; D ambiguous. The CDR3 spans 14 residues. Trimming took 3 bases from V and 4 from J, leaving 12 bases between them. Germline CDR1 is SEHNR and CDR2 is FQNEAQ (reference sequence). The CDR3 loop is CASSFSGIGTEAFF. In nucleotides, the CDR3 is TGTGCCAGCAGCTTCTCAGGAATCGGCACTGAAGCTTTCTTT.

This clone showed up just once. J is TRBJ1-5 and V is TRBV9; 9 bases are a match to TRBD1. This CDR3 has 15 amino acids. After removal of 3 bases from V and 6 bases from J, the junction contained 7 bases not matched to a gene. CDR1 and CDR2 from the germline V gene are SGDLS and YYNGEE. CDR3 sequence reads: CASSGGTGFVQPQHF. CDR3 in DNA: TGTGCCAGCAGCGGCGGGACAGGGTTTGTTCAGCCCCAGCATTTT.

V and J are TRBV11-3 and TRBJ1-2; 8 positions match TRBD1. CDR3 size: 17 residues. Germline lookup yields CDR1 SGHNT and CDR2 YENEEA. Losses at the gene ends were 0 bases for V and 4 bases for J; bases not matched to a gene: 10. The CDR3 region has the DNA TGTGCCAGCAGCTTAGATTTCCCCCAGGGGGCTTTCTATGGCTACACCTTC. Translated, it gives CASSLDFPQGAFYGYTF. Based on the CDR3 plus reference TRBV11-3 and TRBJ1-2, the full variable domain is EAGVVQSPRYKIIEKKQPVAFWCNPISGHNTLYWYLQNLGQGPELLIRYENEEAVDDSQLPKDRFSAERLKGVDSTLKIQPAELGDSAVYLCASSLDFPQGAFYGYTFGSGTRLTVV.

The count of this clone is one. The V gene is TRBV11-3, the J gene TRBJ2-2; D possibly corresponds to TRBD2 (6 bases). CDR1 is SGHNT, CDR2 YENEEA, per germline. The CDR3 spans 15 residues. Between the trimmed V and J ends, which lost 5 bases and 6 bases, there was a span of 16 bases. The CDR3 loop reads CASSRRAGTAGELFF. The CDR3 coding sequence is TGTGCCAGCAGCCGGCGGGCGGGGACCGCCGGGGAGCTGTTTTTT.

The rearrangement joins TRBV12-3 or TRBV12-4 to TRBJ1-1; the D gene is possibly TRBD1 (5 bases). The ends were cut back, 7 bases at V and 6 bases at J, with 12 bases in the middle. This CDR3 contains 12 residues. DNA for the CDR3: TGTGCCAGCACTATGCGGGACTCTGAAGCTTTCTTT. Amino acids: CASTMRDSEAFF.

The chain combines TRBV6-2 or TRBV6-3 with TRBJ2-7; D unclear. Looked up from germline, CDR1 is MNHEY and CDR2 is SVGEGT. The CDR3 is made up of 16 amino acids. Trimming removed 2 bases at V and 1 base at J, with 15 bases between. This CDR3 reads CASSYPTEALSYEQYV. In DNA, the CDR3 is TGTGCCAGCAGTTACCCCACTGAGGCGTTATCCTACGAGCAGTACGTC.